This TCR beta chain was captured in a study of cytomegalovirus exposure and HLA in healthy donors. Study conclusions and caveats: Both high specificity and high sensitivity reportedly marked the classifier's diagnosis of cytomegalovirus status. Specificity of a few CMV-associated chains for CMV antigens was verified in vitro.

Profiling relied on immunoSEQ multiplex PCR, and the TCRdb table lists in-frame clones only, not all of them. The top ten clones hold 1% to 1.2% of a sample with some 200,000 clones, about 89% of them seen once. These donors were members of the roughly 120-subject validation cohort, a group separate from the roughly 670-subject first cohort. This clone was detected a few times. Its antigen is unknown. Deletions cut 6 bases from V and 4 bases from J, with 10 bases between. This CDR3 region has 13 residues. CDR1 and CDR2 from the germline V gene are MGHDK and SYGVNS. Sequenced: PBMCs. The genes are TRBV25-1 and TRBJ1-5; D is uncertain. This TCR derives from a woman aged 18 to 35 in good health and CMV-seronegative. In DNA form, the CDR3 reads TGTGCCAGCAGGGGAGCCAGTAATCAGCCCCAGCATTTT. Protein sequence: CASRGASNQPQHF.